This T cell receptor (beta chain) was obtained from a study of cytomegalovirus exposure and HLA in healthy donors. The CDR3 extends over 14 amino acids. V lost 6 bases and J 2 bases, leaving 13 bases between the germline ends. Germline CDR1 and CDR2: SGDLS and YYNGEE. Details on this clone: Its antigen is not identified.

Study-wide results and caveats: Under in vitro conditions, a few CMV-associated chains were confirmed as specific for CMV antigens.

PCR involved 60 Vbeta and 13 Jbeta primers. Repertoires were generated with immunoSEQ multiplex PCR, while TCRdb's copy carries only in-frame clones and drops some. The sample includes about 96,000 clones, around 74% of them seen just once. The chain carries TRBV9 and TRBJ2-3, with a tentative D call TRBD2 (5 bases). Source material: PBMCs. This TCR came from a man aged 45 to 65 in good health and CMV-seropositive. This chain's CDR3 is CASNPGWATDTQYF. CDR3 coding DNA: TGTGCCAGCAACCCGGGGTGGGCCACAGATACGCAGTATTTT.